This T cell receptor (beta chain) was profiled in a study of blood T cell repertoires in COVID-19. Across the whole study: Sites across the United States, Italy and Spain contributed samples from acute and convalescent COVID-19. Sample material is recorded as cDNA or gDNA derived from T cells, B-cell-depleted T cells, or PBMCs.

In the source study's methods: For nucleated cells, counts were estimated from reference gene primer amplification. The method was immunoSEQ multiplex PCR; TCRdb's version includes in-frame clones alone and lacks a portion of them. V and J calls and clone size are as listed in that table; D and trimming were resolved from the DNA. The sample contains under 30,000 clones, approximately 86% of which appear only once. Germline assignment: CDR1 KGHSH and CDR2 LQKENI. The CDR3 covers 13 residues. Trimming removed 2 bases from V and 3 bases from J, with 8 bases in between. This clonotype was obtained from a human donor with acute or convalescent COVID-19. The donor label of this sample is uncertain. The sequenced sample consisted of peripheral blood. V is TRBV18 and J is TRBJ2-7; D may be TRBD1 (6 bases). In DNA, the CDR3 is TGTGCCAGCTCACCAGGGGGCGGCTACGAGCAGTACTTC. Protein product: CASSPGGGYEQYF.